This TCR beta chain emerged from a study of identical twins (dated by TCRdb to 2016 to 2018). Study-wide context: To test whether fetal clonotypes persist, this study deep-sequenced TCR alpha and beta repertoires from monozygotic twins, from unrelated adults of various ages, and from cord blood. Replicate twin experiments were performed at different times using different library preparation protocols to rule out contamination. Results the study describes overall, beyond this receptor: Fewer insertions were carried by abundant cord blood beta clonotypes, a similar but weaker trend appeared in young adult naive repertoires, and no such trend appeared in memory repertoires. Because the same donors could not be followed over many years, the conclusions depended on cross-sectional statistical analysis. In beta out-of-frame sequences, excess twin sharing was weaker, because having fewer shared sequences lowered the signal-to-noise ratio. Invariant T cells such as MAIT and iNKT could partly confound zero-insertion analyses, although diverse VJ usage argued against such confounding for most clonotypes. Out-of-frame TCR alpha sharing in monozygotic twins was systematically underestimated by recombination models, whereas sharing between unrelated individuals was in agreement with the recombination models. Compared with coincidental sharing between unrelated individuals, out-of-frame TCR alpha sequences shared between twins showed an excess of sequences with low generation probability.

Every donor in the study was a healthy Caucasian. Three pairs of female monozygotic twins, all aged about 18 to 29 years, made up the twin cohort. CD4+ and CD8+ T cell populations were isolated with positive isolation kits from Invitrogen. The library was generated by 5' RACE. Sequencing was performed on an Illumina HiSeq 2000. Template switching introduced a universal primer binding site; the final cDNA contained a unique molecular identifier, enabling accurate counting of TCR cDNA molecules. Specific primers in the conserved constant-segment region were used to synthesize first-strand cDNA for the TCR alpha and beta chains. To control for contamination, every cDNA library carried two barcodes: a SMART-Mk sample barcode plus Illumina barcodes. TruSeq adapter sequences, together with Illumina sample barcodes, were added in two successive PCR steps. The Illumina HiSeq platform was used with custom primers to sequence TCR alpha and beta cDNA libraries. Turning to the authors' computational methods: MiGEC was used to process raw reads and extract unique molecular identifiers, and MiXCR was used to find CDR3 positions. Recombination models were inferred per individual with the repgenHMM and IGoR tools using an EM algorithm. The analysis of shared clonotypes was done with the tcR package in R, with sharing normalized by the product of cloneset sizes. To study raw recombination without the effects of thymic and clonal selection, out-of-frame nonproductive sequences were analyzed. TCRdb itself trimmed the public reads at Q25 with fastp, ran MiXCR and retained productive beta chains. Merged by CDR3 protein, the rows form single entries marked with the most common genes and DNA. The V and J calls, along with clone size, are taken from TCRdb and not from the paper's own processing. This sample holds about 480,000 distinct CDR3 sequences; 12% to 15% were observed only once. The ten largest account for approximately 0.52% of the sample.

About this clonotype: What this receptor recognizes is not known. The record has no base qualities; no much larger clone is one base away.

The sample was also linked to a second study, of yellow fever vaccine responses in identical twins. As the second publication notes: According to the authors, in identical twins the way T cells responded to vaccination appeared partly convergent and partly personalized. In the study, vaccine-responding T cell clones were precisely tracked in identical twins.

What was sequenced was CD4+ T cells sorted from blood. This receptor was taken from a woman between 18 and 30 years old in good health.

The nucleotide sequence is given as TGCGCCAGCAGCTTGGCGGATGGGACAACCATGTACAATGAGCAGTTCTTC. Translated, this gives CASSLADGTTMYNEQFF. The chain was built from TRBV5-1 and TRBJ2-1; TRBD1 could be the D gene, as 6 bases match. Reading from cysteine to phenylalanine, the CDR3 counts 17 amino acids. CDR3 DNA is the only sequence kept; it has 51 bases, read in frame from the first base. Deletion took 0 bases off V and 4 bases off J, with a span of 17 bases between the germline ends. Based on the germline V gene, the CDR1 and CDR2 sequences are SGHRS and YFSETQ. Joined to the reference TRBV5-1 and TRBJ2-1 proteins, this CDR3 gives the full variable domain: KAGVTQTPRYLIKTRGQQVTLSCSPISGHRSVSWYQQTPGQGLQFLFEYFSETQRNKGNFPGRFSGRQFSNSRSEMNVSTLELGDSALYLCASSLADGTTMYNEQFFGPGTRLTVL.